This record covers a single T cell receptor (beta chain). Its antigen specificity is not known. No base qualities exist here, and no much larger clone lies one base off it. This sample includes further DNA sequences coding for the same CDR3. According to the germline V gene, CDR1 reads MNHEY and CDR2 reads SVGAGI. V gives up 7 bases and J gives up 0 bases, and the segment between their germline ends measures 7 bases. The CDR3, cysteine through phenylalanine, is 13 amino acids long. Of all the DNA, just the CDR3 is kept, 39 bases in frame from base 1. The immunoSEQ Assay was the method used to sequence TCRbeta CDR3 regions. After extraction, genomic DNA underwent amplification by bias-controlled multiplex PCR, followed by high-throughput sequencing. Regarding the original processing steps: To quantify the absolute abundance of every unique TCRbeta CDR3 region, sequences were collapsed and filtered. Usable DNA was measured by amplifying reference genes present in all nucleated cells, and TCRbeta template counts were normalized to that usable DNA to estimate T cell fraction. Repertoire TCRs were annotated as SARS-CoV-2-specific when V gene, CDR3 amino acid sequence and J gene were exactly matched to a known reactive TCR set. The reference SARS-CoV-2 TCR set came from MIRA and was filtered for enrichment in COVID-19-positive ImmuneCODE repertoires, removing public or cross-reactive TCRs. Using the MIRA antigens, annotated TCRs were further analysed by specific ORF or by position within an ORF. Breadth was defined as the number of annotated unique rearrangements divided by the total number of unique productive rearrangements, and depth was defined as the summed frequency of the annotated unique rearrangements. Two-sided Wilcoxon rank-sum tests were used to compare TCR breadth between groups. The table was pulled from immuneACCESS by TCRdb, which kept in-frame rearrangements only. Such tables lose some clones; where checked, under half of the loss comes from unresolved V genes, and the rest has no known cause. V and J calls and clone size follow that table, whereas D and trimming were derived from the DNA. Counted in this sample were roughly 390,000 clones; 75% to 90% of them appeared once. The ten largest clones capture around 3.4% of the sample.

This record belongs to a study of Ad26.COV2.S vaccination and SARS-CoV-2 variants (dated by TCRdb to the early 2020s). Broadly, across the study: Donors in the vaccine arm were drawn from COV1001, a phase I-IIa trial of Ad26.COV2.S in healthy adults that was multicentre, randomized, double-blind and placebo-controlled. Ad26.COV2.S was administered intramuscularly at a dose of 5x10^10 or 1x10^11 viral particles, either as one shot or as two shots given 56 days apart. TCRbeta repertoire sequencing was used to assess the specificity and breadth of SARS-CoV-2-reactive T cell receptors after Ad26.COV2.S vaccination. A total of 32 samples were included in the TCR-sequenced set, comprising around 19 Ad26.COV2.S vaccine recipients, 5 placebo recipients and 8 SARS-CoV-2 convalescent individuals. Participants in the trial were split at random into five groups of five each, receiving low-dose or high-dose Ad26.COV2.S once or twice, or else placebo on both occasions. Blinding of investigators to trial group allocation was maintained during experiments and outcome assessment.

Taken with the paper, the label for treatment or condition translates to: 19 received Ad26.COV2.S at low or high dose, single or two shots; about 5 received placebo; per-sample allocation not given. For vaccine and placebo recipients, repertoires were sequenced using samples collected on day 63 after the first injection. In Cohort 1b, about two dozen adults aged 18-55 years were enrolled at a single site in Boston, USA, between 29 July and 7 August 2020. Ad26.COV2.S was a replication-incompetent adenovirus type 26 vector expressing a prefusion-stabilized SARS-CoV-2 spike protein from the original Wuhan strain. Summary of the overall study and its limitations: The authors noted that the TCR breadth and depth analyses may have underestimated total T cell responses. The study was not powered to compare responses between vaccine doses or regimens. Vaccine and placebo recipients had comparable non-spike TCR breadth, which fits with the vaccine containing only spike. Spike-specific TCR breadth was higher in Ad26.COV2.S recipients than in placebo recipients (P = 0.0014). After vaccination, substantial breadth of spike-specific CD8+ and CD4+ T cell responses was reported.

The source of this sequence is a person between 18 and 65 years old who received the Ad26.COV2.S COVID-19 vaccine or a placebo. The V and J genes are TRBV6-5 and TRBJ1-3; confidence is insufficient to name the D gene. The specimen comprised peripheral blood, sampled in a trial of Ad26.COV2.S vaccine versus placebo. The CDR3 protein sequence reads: CASTRGSGNTIYF. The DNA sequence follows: TGTGCCAGCACACGTGGCTCTGGAAACACCATATATTTT.